Following are 13 T cell receptor beta chains from one sample sequenced in a study of shared clonotypes between healthy human individuals. TCRdb's copy holds only in-frame clones and misses some; the assay was immunoSEQ multiplex PCR. The sample has around 2.3 million clones, approximately 96% seen once. The specimen was naive CD4+ T cells sorted from blood. Regarding subset: CD45RA+ positively selected. The receptors shown here come from a man younger than 30 in good health.

The chain recombines TRBV5-1 with TRBJ1-6; 7 nucleotides agree with TRBD1. V shed 4 bases, J shed 8 bases, and the junction held 9 bases outside the gene matches. CDR1 and CDR2 (germline): SGHRS, YFSETQ. The CDR3 has 15 amino acids. The CDR3 is CASSVGTARDSPLHF. CDR3 DNA: TGCGCCAGCAGCGTCGGGACAGCTAGGGATTCACCCCTCCACTTT.

The V call is TRBV7-9, the J call TRBJ1-1, with D possibly matching TRBD1 (6 bases). This CDR3 spans 11 amino acids. The germline gives CDR1 SEHNR, CDR2 FQNEAQ (reference sequence). Trimming left V 5 bases short and J 6 bases short, with 7 bases between. The CDR3 nucleotides read TGTGCCAGCAGCAGGGGGTCTGAAGCTTTCTTT. It encodes CASSRGSEAFF.

This chain connects TRBV30 to TRBJ1-4; 7 nucleotides match TRBD1. Trimming cost V 1 base and J 5 bases; bases outside gene matches: 4. CDR1 and CDR2 (germline): GTSNPN, SVGIG (reference sequence). This CDR3 has 14 residues. The CDR3 here is CAWSEGAKNEKLFF. The CDR3, as DNA: TGTGCCTGGAGTGAGGGGGCGAAAAATGAAAAACTGTTTTTT.

This sequence joins TRBV5-6 and TRBJ2-2, with 8 positions matching TRBD1. V lost 2 bases, J lost 1 base, and 4 bases stayed unmatched. The germline V gene encodes CDR1 SGHDT and CDR2 YYEEEE. This CDR3 is built from 16 residues. The CDR3 DNA reads as TGTGCCAGCAGCTTAGACAGGGGATGGAACACCGGGGAGCTGTTTTTT. Its protein product is CASSLDRGWNTGELFF.

V is TRBV7-3 and J is TRBJ2-3; 8 bases line up with TRBD2. The length of the CDR3 is 15 residues. V lost 5 bases to trimming and J lost 0 bases; unmatched junction nucleotides: 4. CDR1 is SGHTA and CDR2 is FQGTGA in the germline V gene. As DNA, the CDR3 is TGTGCCAGCAGCATTAGCGGGGCTAGCACAGATACGCAGTATTTT. Encoded protein: CASSISGASTDTQYF.

The chain joins TRBV7-8 to TRBJ2-5, with a tentative D call TRBD2 (5 bases). V lost 3 bases and J lost 3, with 8 bases in between. Germline V gene data show CDR1 as SGHVS and CDR2 as FQNEAQ. This CDR3 comprises 13 residues. The CDR3, as DNA: TGTGCCAGCAGCTTCCGGGGTGAAGAGACCCAGTACTTC. Protein product: CASSFRGEETQYF.

Comment on this clone: The junction departs from germline at one end; a sequencing error may be responsible. The J gene is TRBJ2-7, the V gene TRBV6-5, with 9 positions matching TRBD1. This CDR3 contains 14 residues. Germline assignment: CDR1 MNHEY and CDR2 SVGAGI. The CDR3 spells CASSAGTGLYGQYF. Here the CDR3 DNA reads TGTGCCAGCAGCGCCGGGACAGGGCTCTACGGGCAGTACTTC.

This clone was detected only once. The chain recombines TRBV25-1 with TRBJ1-1; no reliable D call. CDR3 length equals 13 residues. Germline V CDR1 and CDR2: MGHDK, SYGVNS. V was trimmed by 7 bases and J by 3 bases, leaving 12 bases between them. The CDR3: CASNGPGYTEAFF. Written as DNA, the CDR3 is TGTGCCAGCAACGGCCCTGGGTACACTGAAGCTTTCTTT.

This rearrangement joins TRBV7-9 to TRBJ1-4; tentative D call: TRBD1 (5 bases). The germline V gene encodes CDR1 SEHNR and CDR2 FQNEAQ (reference sequence). Trimming left V 5 bases short and J 2 bases short, with 12 bases between. The CDR3 is made up of 15 amino acids. Written as DNA, the CDR3 is TGTGCCAGCAGCGTAAGACAGCCTACTAATGAAAAACTGTTTTTT. Translating gives CASSVRQPTNEKLFF.

This clone was seen a single time. The chain couples TRBV6-5 to TRBJ1-4; TRBD1 is a possible D gene (6 bases). Germline assignment: CDR1 MNHEY and CDR2 SVGAGI. This CDR3 comprises 15 residues. V shed 4 bases and J shed 7 bases, with 16 bases lying between them. CDR3 sequence reads: CASSSTGRLSEKLFF. CDR3 DNA: TGTGCCAGCAGTTCAACAGGGAGGTTAAGTGAAAAACTGTTTTTT.

This chain uses TRBV5-5 with TRBJ2-7; D remains unclear. The CDR3 spans 12 residues. Germline values: CDR1 SGHKS, CDR2 YYEKEE (reference sequence). V was trimmed by 1 base and J by 3 bases, leaving 5 bases between them. The CDR3 nucleotides are TGTGCCAGCAGCTTGAAGGGCTACGAGCAGTACTTC. It is translated as CASSLKGYEQYF. The complete variable domain, with remaining parts taken from reference TRBV5-5 and TRBJ2-7, reads DAGVTQSPTHLIKTRGQQVTLRCSPISGHKSVSWYQQVLGQGPQFIFQYYEKEERGRGNFPDRFSARQFPNYSSELNVNALLLGDSALYLCASSLKGYEQYFGPGTRLTVT.

The chain joins TRBV5-4 to TRBJ2-7, with TRBD2 identical over 7 bases. Germline V gene lookup returns CDR1 SGHNT and CDR2 YYREEE (reference sequence). The CDR3 has 14 amino acids. V was pared by 4 bases and J by 5 bases, with 9 bases of the junction left unmatched. CDR3: CASSPSGGKDEQYF. CDR3 sequence (DNA): TGTGCCAGCAGCCCCTCGGGGGGAAAGGACGAGCAGTACTTC.

The chain is built from TRBV28 and TRBJ1-1, with TRBD1 as a possible D gene (6 bases). V was shortened by 8 bases and J by 6 bases, with 16 bases between the two germline ends. Germline assignment: CDR1 MDHEN and CDR2 SYDVKM. There are 13 residues in the CDR3. The CDR3 DNA reads TGTGCCAGCGTTACAGGGCTTCGGTCTGAAGCTTTCTTT. It specifies CASVTGLRSEAFF. The complete variable domain, with remaining parts taken from reference TRBV28 and TRBJ1-1, reads DVKVTQSSRYLVKRTGEKVFLECVQDMDHENMFWYRQDPGLGLRLIYFSYDVKMKEKGDIPEGYSVSREKKERFSLILESASTNQTSMYLCASVTGLRSEAFFGQGTRLTVV.